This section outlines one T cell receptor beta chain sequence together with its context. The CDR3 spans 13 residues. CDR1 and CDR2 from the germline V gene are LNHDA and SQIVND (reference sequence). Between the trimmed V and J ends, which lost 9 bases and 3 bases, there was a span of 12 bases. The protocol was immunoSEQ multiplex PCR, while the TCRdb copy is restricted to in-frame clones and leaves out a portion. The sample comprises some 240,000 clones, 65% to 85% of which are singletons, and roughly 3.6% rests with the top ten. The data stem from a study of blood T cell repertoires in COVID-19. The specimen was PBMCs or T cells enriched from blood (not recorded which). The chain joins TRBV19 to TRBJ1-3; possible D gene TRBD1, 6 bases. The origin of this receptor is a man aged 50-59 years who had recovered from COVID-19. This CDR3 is CASNRDSGNTIYF. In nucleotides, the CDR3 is TGTGCCAGCAACAGGGATAGTGGAAACACCATATATTTT.